This T cell receptor (beta chain) is from a study of identical twins. All donors comprised healthy Caucasians. CDR3 length equals 11 residues. Germline lookup yields CDR1 MNHEY and CDR2 SVGEGT. Deletions cut 0 bases from V and 9 bases from J, with 3 bases between. TCRdb ran MiXCR on the 5' RACE reads and lists one entry per CDR3 protein. The sample records more than 600,000 distinct CDR3 sequences, 15% to 20% being singletons. This sample was shared with a second study, whose subject was T cells expressing NK-cell markers. This second study says: In roughly six donors, dominant CD3+CD56+NKG2C+ clonotypes ranked among the top 10 CD8+ clonotypes.

The chain uses TRBV6-2 or TRBV6-3 and TRBJ2-1; D unclear. This clonotype was sampled from a woman aged 18-35 years in good health. Sequenced material: PBMCs. CDR3 region: CASSYSAEQFF. CDR3 in DNA: TGTGCCAGCAGTTACTCTGCTGAGCAGTTCTTC.